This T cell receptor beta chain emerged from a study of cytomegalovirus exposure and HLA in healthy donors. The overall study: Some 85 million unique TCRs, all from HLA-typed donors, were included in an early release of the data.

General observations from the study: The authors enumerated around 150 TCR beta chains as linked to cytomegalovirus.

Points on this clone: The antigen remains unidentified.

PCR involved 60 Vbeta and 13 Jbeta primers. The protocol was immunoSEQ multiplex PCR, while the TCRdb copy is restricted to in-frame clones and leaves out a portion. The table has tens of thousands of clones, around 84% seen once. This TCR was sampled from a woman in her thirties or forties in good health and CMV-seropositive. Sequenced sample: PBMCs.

The CDR3 DNA reads as TGTGCCAGCAGTCCGACTAGCGGGAGTAAGTACAATGAGCAGTTCTTC. Translating it yields CASSPTSGSKYNEQFF. The genes are TRBV11-2 and TRBJ2-1, with TRBD2 identical over 12 bases. The germline CDR1 and CDR2 sequences are SGHAT and FQNNGV. The CDR3 contains 16 residues. The J segment lost 4 bases and the V segment lost 6 bases, leaving 7 bases of the junction unmatched.